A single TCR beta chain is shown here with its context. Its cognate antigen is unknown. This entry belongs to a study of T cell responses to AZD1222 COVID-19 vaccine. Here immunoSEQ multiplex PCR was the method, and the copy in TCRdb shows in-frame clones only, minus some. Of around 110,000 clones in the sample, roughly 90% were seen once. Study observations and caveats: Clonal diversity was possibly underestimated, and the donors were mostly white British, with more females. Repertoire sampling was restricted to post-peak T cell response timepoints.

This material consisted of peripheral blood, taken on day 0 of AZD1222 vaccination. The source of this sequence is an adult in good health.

CDR3 sequence: CASSYGQKNPYNEQFF. For the CDR3, the DNA is TGTGCCAGCAGTTACGGGCAGAAAAACCCCTACAATGAGCAGTTCTTC. The chain combines TRBV6-5 with TRBJ2-1; D gene ambiguous. Trimming shortened V by 2 bases and J by 2 bases, and 13 bases separated the two germline ends. The CDR3 contains 16 residues. Germline V lookup: CDR1 MNHEY, CDR2 SVGAGI.